Shown below are 20 T cell receptor beta chains from a single sample sequenced in a study of T-cell memory formation after mild COVID-19. TCRdb re-analysed the 5' RACE reads in MiXCR, keeping a single row per CDR3 protein. The sample lists about 270,000 distinct CDR3 sequences, roughly 18% occurring once. Sequenced: PBMCs or a T cell subset sorted from them (not recorded which). The source of these receptors is a young man who had mild COVID-19 (a few samples of this study predate the infection). Cell type and time point are not known.

This clonotype was observed a handful of times. The rearrangement joins TRBV7-2 to TRBJ2-3; D unclear. V lost 5 bases and J 3 bases, leaving 15 bases between the germline ends. This CDR3 has 15 amino acids. From germline, CDR1 is SGHTA and CDR2 FQGNSA. The CDR3 DNA sequence: TGTGCCAGCAGCACCCCGAAAAGTGGGACAGATACGCAGTATTTT. Its protein product is CASSTPKSGTDTQYF.

This clonotype came up a few times. This rearrangement joins TRBV9 to TRBJ1-2, with D perhaps matching TRBD1 (5 bases). CDR1 and CDR2 (germline): SGDLS, YYNGEE. The germline V and J ends were trimmed by 0 bases and 4 bases, with 13 bases remaining between them. This CDR3 region has 15 residues. The CDR3 DNA reads TGTGCCAGCAGCGTAGGAGGGGACGGCGCCTATGGCTACACCTTC. Encoded protein: CASSVGGDGAYGYTF. The full variable domain, its missing parts supplied by reference TRBV9 and TRBJ1-2, is DSGVTQTPKHLITATGQRVTLRCSPRSGDLSVYWYQQSLDQGLQFLIQYYNGEERAKGNILERFSAQQFPDLHSELNLSSLELGDSALYFCASSVGGDGAYGYTFGSGTRLTVV.

The J gene is TRBJ2-5, the V gene TRBV4-1, with 9 bases fitting TRBD1. The CDR3 has 16 amino acids. V dropped 6 bases and J dropped 0; count of bases not matched to a gene: 8. Per the germline V gene, CDR1 is MGHRA and CDR2 is YSYEKL. The CDR3 loop reads CASRRSGTGYQETQYF. DNA of the CDR3: TGCGCCAGCAGACGATCCGGGACAGGGTACCAAGAGACCCAGTACTTC.

V is TRBV4-1 and J is TRBJ1-1; the D gene is possibly TRBD1 (6 bases). V was trimmed by 3 bases and J by 4 bases, leaving 15 bases between them. The CDR3 contains 15 residues. The germline V gene has CDR1 MGHRA and CDR2 YSYEKL. In DNA, the CDR3 is TGCGCCAGCAGCCAGTTAACAGGGTATGGCACTGAAGCTTTCTTT. This encodes CASSQLTGYGTEAFF.

This clonotype has only a few counts. V and J are TRBV7-2 and TRBJ1-5; D is ambiguous. V lost 5 bases, J lost 7 bases, and 9 bases lay in between. Germline-derived CDR1 and CDR2 are SGHTA and FQGNSA. The CDR3 is 12 residues long. The DNA of the CDR3 is TGTGCCAGCAGCGCCGACTTCCAGCCCCAGCATTTT. Translated: CASSADFQPQHF.

V and J are TRBV4-2 and TRBJ1-1, with a weak D call TRBD1 (5 bases). The germline V gene encodes CDR1 LGHNA and CDR2 YNFKEQ. The CDR3 runs 14 residues. V gave up 3 bases and J gave up 5 bases, with 13 bases separating them. The DNA of the CDR3 is TGTGCCAGCAGCCAGGGACTGGAGGGGACTGAAGCTTTCTTT. This encodes CASSQGLEGTEAFF.

V is TRBV7-6 and J is TRBJ2-5; D tentatively reads TRBD1 or TRBD2 (6 bases each). CDR1 is SGHVS and CDR2 is FNYEAQ in the germline V gene. The CDR3 loop spans 15 amino acids. V lost 0 bases and J 0 bases, leaving 8 bases between the germline ends. This CDR3 reads CASSLAGGHQETQYF. CDR3 in DNA: TGTGCCAGCAGCTTAGCGGGGGGCCACCAAGAGACCCAGTACTTC.

There are many counts of this clonotype. The genes are TRBV12-3 or TRBV12-4 and TRBJ1-1; D remains ambiguous. The CDR3 spans 15 residues. Trimming took off 3 bases at V and 4 bases at J, with 15 bases between the two ends. The CDR3 DNA reads as TGTGCCAGCAGTTTTCTACCGGGCACGGGCACTGAAGCTTTCTTT. It specifies CASSFLPGTGTEAFF.

This clonotype was observed a few times. The genes are TRBV6-2 or TRBV6-3 and TRBJ2-5; D may be TRBD1 or TRBD2 (5 bases each). In germline, CDR1 is MNHEY, CDR2 SVGEGT. The CDR3 extends over 13 amino acids. With 6 bases removed from V and 1 base from J, the gap between germline ends came to 9 bases. In nucleotides, the CDR3 is TGTGCCAGCAGACTCGGGGCCCAAGAGACCCAGTACTTC. Its protein product is CASRLGAQETQYF.

CDR3 in amino acids: CASSLDRHSETQYF. The CDR3 coding sequence is TGTGCCAGCAGCTTAGATCGTCATAGTGAGACCCAGTACTTC. The rearrangement joins TRBV11-2 to TRBJ2-5; no definite D call. The length of the CDR3 is 14 residues. Germline assignment: CDR1 SGHAT and CDR2 FQNNGV. Trimming cost V 0 bases and J 5 bases, with 10 bases left between them.

This clonotype was seen more than once but under ten times. The chain has TRBV6-2 or TRBV6-3 and TRBJ2-1, with 11 bases identical to TRBD2. This CDR3 region has 15 residues. Trimming at V came to 4 bases and at J to 3 bases, leaving 2 bases not matched to a gene. The germline V gene encodes CDR1 MNHEY and CDR2 SVGEGT. The CDR3 here is CASSSGLADYNEQFF. For the CDR3, the DNA is TGTGCCAGCAGTTCGGGACTAGCGGACTACAATGAGCAGTTCTTC.

CDR3 region: CSADRDSSGYEQYV. DNA of the CDR3: TGCAGTGCTGACCGGGACAGTTCAGGCTACGAGCAGTACGTC. The chain carries TRBV20-1 and TRBJ2-7; 7 bases line up with TRBD1. CDR1 DFQATT and CDR2 SNEGSKA come from the germline V gene (reference sequence). The CDR3 is made up of 14 amino acids. The V and J ends lost 5 bases and 3 bases, in that order; junction bases with no gene match: 10.

The genes are TRBV6-2 or TRBV6-3 and TRBJ1-1, with a possible D match to TRBD1 (5 bases). The germline V gene has CDR1 MNHEY and CDR2 SVGEGT. This CDR3 spans 13 amino acids. The V and J ends lost 6 bases and 6 bases respectively, with 14 bases between them. CDR3 sequence reads: CASRKQVRAEAFF. The DNA of the CDR3 is TGTGCCAGCAGAAAACAGGTTAGAGCTGAAGCTTTCTTT.

This chain links TRBV20-1 with TRBJ2-5, with TRBD1 matching 9 bases. The V gene end was trimmed by 1 base and the J gene end by 5 bases; junction bases not matched to a gene: 2. This CDR3 is 13 amino acids long. Germline V CDR1 and CDR2: DFQATT, SNEGSKA (reference sequence). The CDR3 sequence is CSARVQGAETQYF. The CDR3 coding sequence is TGCAGTGCTAGAGTACAGGGGGCCGAGACCCAGTACTTC.

V and J are TRBV12-3 or TRBV12-4 and TRBJ2-3; D perhaps matches TRBD2 (7 bases). The CDR3 spans 16 residues. Trimming removed 2 bases at V and 2 bases at J, with 14 bases between. The CDR3 DNA reads TGTGCCAGCAGTTTATTGGCGGGGGCGTTCACAGATACGCAGTATTTT. This translates into CASSLLAGAFTDTQYF.

This clonotype was counted many times. The CDR3 DNA follows: TGCGCCAGCAGTTTAACGACCTCAGGGGACGAGACCCAGTACTTC. Residues: CASSLTTSGDETQYF. This rearrangement joins TRBV5-1 to TRBJ2-5; D possibly corresponds to TRBD1 (6 bases). Looked up from germline, CDR1 is SGHRS and CDR2 is YFSETQ. The V gene lost 5 bases and the J gene lost 5 bases, with 19 bases spanning the gap. The CDR3 runs to 15 residues.

This clonotype was seen repeatedly, ten times or more. The chain joins TRBV14 to TRBJ1-4; D gene uncertain. V was cut by 0 bases and J by 8 bases, with 22 bases left in between. Germline V lookup: CDR1 SGHDN, CDR2 FVKESK. The CDR3 is 18 amino acids. CDR3 nucleotides: TGTGCCAGCAGCCAAGATCTCGCCCTCGACGGTTCGGGGGAAAAACTGTTTTTT. Translating it yields CASSQDLALDGSGEKLFF.

The chain combines TRBV5-1 with TRBJ1-4; TRBD1 matches at 7 bases. The CDR3 loop spans 16 amino acids. Looked up from germline, CDR1 is SGHRS and CDR2 is YFSETQ. V lost 0 bases, J lost 4 bases, and 6 bases stayed unmatched. CDR3 loop: CASSLGTGVGNEKLFF. In DNA form, the CDR3 reads TGCGCCAGCAGCTTGGGCACAGGGGTTGGTAATGAAAAACTGTTTTTT.

Only a few counts were recorded for this clonotype. The rearrangement joins TRBV29-1 to TRBJ2-1; 7 nucleotides agree with TRBD1. This CDR3 is 11 amino acids long. The trim removed 6 bases at V and 7 bases at J, leaving 3 bases unmatched. CDR1 and CDR2 (germline): SQVTM, ANQGSEA. CDR3 DNA: TGCAGCGTCCCGACAGGGAATGAGCAGTTCTTC. Residues: CSVPTGNEQFF.

The CDR3 DNA is TGCGCCAGCAGCCAAGGGGTACAGTGGGGAGAAGAGACCCAGTACTTC. Translated, it gives CASSQGVQWGEETQYF. The chain carries TRBV4-3 and TRBJ2-5, with D possibly matching TRBD2 (5 bases). Germline assignment: CDR1 LGHNA and CDR2 YSLEER. The V end lost 1 base, the J end lost 3 bases, and 15 bases lay between the germline ends. This CDR3 has 16 amino acids.